This T cell receptor beta chain was recorded in a study of T cells after yellow fever vaccination. V lost 6 bases, J lost 3 bases, and 5 bases lay in between. There are 11 residues in the CDR3. Germline CDR1 is DFQATT and CDR2 is SNEGSKA (reference sequence). TCRdb passed the 5' RACE reads through MiXCR, listing each CDR3 protein once. The sample lists around 100,000 distinct CDR3 sequences; under 9% were seen once. This clonotype was observed many times. This chain connects TRBV20-1 to TRBJ2-2; no clear D gene. Sequenced here: CD8+ T cells sorted from PBMCs, sampled 45 days after the yellow fever booster vaccination. This sequence originates from a man aged 25-40 years who received the YFV17D yellow fever vaccine. The CDR3 sequence: CSAQDTGELFF. DNA for the CDR3: TGCAGTGCCCAAGACACCGGGGAGCTGTTTTTT.